Detailed here is one T cell receptor (beta chain). Antigen: not known. CDR1 is SGHRS, CDR2 YFSETQ, per germline. This CDR3 is 15 amino acids long. V was shortened by 0 bases and J by 1 base, with 7 bases between the two germline ends. The data were produced by immunoSEQ multiplex PCR, yet TCRdb's version contains in-frame clones alone and is incomplete. Among around 23,000 clones listed, about 72% were seen once. This entry is derived from a study of vaccination effects on CD4 cells after COVID-19. Study outcomes and limitations: Healthy vaccinees' vaccine-induced clones included only 1 of 255 that recognized common cold coronaviruses.

Antigen-specific CD4+ T cell clonotypes were called by their expansion after viral peptide-pool culture in ViraFEST. After roughly 11 days in culture, the CD4+ T cells were isolated. The cohort was immunized with two doses of either the BNT162b2 or mRNA-1273 vaccine. Vaccine recipients lacked prior SARS-CoV-2 infection and had negative nucleocapsid antibodies. Each culture well received around 2 million PBMC. These cells were then cultured in IMDM with roughly 9.8 IU/ml IL-2 and 9.5 to 10 ug/ml peptides. This TCR derives from a human donor who received a COVID-19 vaccine. Material: CD4+ T cells from PBMCs cultured with HCoV-229E spike peptides, obtained after COVID-19 vaccination. The genes are TRBV5-1 and TRBJ1-4; D not certain. CDR3 amino acids: CASSLAGQTNEKLFF. CDR3 nucleotides: TGCGCCAGCAGCTTGGCCGGGCAAACTAATGAAAAACTGTTTTTT.